This note documents a single T cell receptor (beta chain) sequence. No cognate antigen has been identified for it. No qualities accompany the bases; no much larger clone lies one base away. TCRbeta CDR3 regions were amplified from genomic DNA by means of the immunoSEQ Assay, a bias-controlled multiplex PCR. Concerning the study's data processing: The number of nucleated cells in each sample was estimated from the amplification of reference gene primers within the assay. To quantify the absolute abundance of each unique TCRbeta CDR3 rearrangement, sequence reads were collapsed and filtered. For each sample, productive Simpson clonality was calculated as the square root of Simpson's diversity index over productive rearrangements. TCRdb limited this immuneACCESS table to in-frame rearrangements with V and J called. A share of clones is missing; checked studies link under half to unresolved V genes, and the rest is unexplained. V and J calls and clone size are given by that table; D and trimming were obtained from the DNA. The sample yields under 55,000 clones; around three quarters were counted once. About 25% of the sample lies in the top ten.

The sample belongs to a study of blood T cell repertoires in COVID-19 (dated by TCRdb to about 2020). In the study overall: The collaborator samples originated in the United States, Italy and Spain and spanned the acute and convalescent phases of COVID-19. The material from the prospective study consisted of cDNA or gDNA derived from T cells, B-cell-depleted T cells, or PBMCs. Deeply sampled blood TCRbeta repertoires from subjects exposed to, actively infected with, or recovered from COVID-19 were included in the dataset. The repertoires were released in a freely available public database meant as a resource for research on the immune response to SARS-CoV-2. The samples were drawn from the first 160 participants of the ongoing ImmuneRACE study and from 950 to 1,500 subjects provided by 6 global collaborators. The sample metadata nearly always contained a de-identified subject ID, COVID-19 status, age in years and sex. Where available, HLA class I and class II types were taken from metadata supplied by the sample provider and were not determined by assay-based typing. The study at large found these results: How much clinical and demographic metadata was included differed by source and by participant, and the metadata was provided uncurated.

Whole blood was collected in K2EDTA tubes by collaborating institutions according to the institutions' own protocols. For TCRbeta analysis, collaborators shipped samples as frozen whole blood, isolated PBMCs, or DNA extracted from either of those sample types. Reading from cysteine to phenylalanine, the CDR3 counts 14 amino acids. The kept DNA is CDR3 alone, 42 bases in frame from the first base. Via the germline V gene (reference sequence), CDR1 is DFQATT and CDR2 SNEGSKA. Between the V and J ends, shortened by 3 bases and 5 bases respectively, the junction contains 13 bases. What was sequenced was peripheral blood. The chain links TRBV20-1 with TRBJ1-4; no D segment can be confidently identified. This TCR derives from a man aged 65 to 85 with acute or convalescent COVID-19. Read as DNA, the sequence is TGCAGTGCTAGTGAACACGGGGTGAATGAAAAACTGTTTTTT. It specifies CSASEHGVNEKLFF.